This is a list of T cell receptor beta chains from one sample in a study of technical replicates of blood from several donors. TCRdb's copy holds only in-frame clones and misses some; the assay was immunoSEQ multiplex PCR. The sample yields 60,000 to 95,000 clones, 91% seen once. The sequenced sample was T cells isolated from PBMCs. All receptors come from a human donor in good health. Some clones in this sample may be carry-over from other donors' samples. The CDR3 runs from the conserved cysteine through the conserved F or W. The order of the fields is J gene, V gene, D gene, clone size, CDR3 DNA, CDR3 protein. The D gene is left open where the match is weak. Clone size is stated in some rows and not others, as once, few, many or a class when expanded.

>TRBJ1-5|TRBV6-4|NA|NA
TGTGCCAGCAGCCCGGAGGCGACAATCATAAAACCCCAGCATTTT
CASSPEATIIKPQHF
>TRBJ1-3|TRBV5-8|TRBD1|medium-sized
TGTGCCAGCAGTTTCGACAGGGGAAGCGGGACTGGAAACACCATATATTTT
CASSFDRGSGTGNTIYF
>TRBJ2-1|TRBV7-6|TRBD1|once
TGTGCCAGCAGCTTAGAGGGGGCCTATGAGCAGTTCTTC
CASSLEGAYEQFF
>TRBJ2-3|TRBV7-9|TRBD2|once
TGTGCCAGCAGCTCTCCACTAGCGGGAGTGTGGGATACGCAGTATTTT
CASSSPLAGVWDTQYF
>TRBJ1-2|TRBV5-1|TRBD1|NA
TGCGCCAGCAGCTGGGGGACAGGGGGCGCATATGGCTACACCTTC
CASSWGTGGAYGYTF
>TRBJ2-7|TRBV4-1|TRBD1|NA
TGCGCCAGCAGCCAGGCGTCCGGGACAGGGGGCCATGAGCAGTACTTC
CASSQASGTGGHEQYF
>TRBJ2-1|TRBV11-3|TRBD2|NA
TGTGCCAGCAGCCCAGGACTAGCTTCTGACTATCCGTTCTTC
CASSPGLASDYPFF
>TRBJ2-7|TRBV6-6|TRBD1|NA
TGTGCCAGCAGTTACTCGGGACAGTCCTACGAGCAGTACTTC
CASSYSGQSYEQYF
>TRBJ1-2|TRBV11-2|TRBD1|NA
TGTGCCAGCAAGGGGGCATACGGCTACACCTTC
CASKGAYGYTF
>TRBJ1-2|TRBV2|NA|NA
TGTGCCAGCAGTGCGGTTACTAACTATGGCTACACCTTC
CASSAVTNYGYTF
>TRBJ1-2|TRBV6-5|NA|NA
TGTGCCAGCAGTTACTGGGGGGGGCAGGGGTATGGCTACACCTTC
CASSYWGGQGYGYTF
>TRBJ1-1|TRBV19|TRBD1|NA
TGTGCCAGTAGTCTCGACAGGGGGCTACAAACTGAAGCTTTCTTT
CASSLDRGLQTEAFF
>TRBJ2-1|TRBV29-1|NA|NA
TGCAGCGGGGAACCGGGACACAATGGGCAGTTCTTC
CSGEPGHNGQFF
>TRBJ1-1|TRBV9|TRBD1|NA
TGTGCCAGCAGCGTGGACACAGGGGTTGAAGCTTTCTTT
CASSVDTGVEAFF
>TRBJ2-2|TRBV4-1|NA|NA
TGCGCCAGCAGCCATGGATCAACAGGCAACACCGGGGAGCTGTTTTTT
CASSHGSTGNTGELFF
>TRBJ2-1|TRBV18|NA|NA
TGTGCCAGCTCTTCGTCTACCGGTACTTCCTACAATGAGCAGTTCTTC
CASSSSTGTSYNEQFF
>TRBJ2-7|TRBV11-3|TRBD2|NA
TGTGCCAGCAGCCTGGAGTGGAGCGGGGGAACCTACGAGCAGTACTTC
CASSLEWSGGTYEQYF
>TRBJ1-1|TRBV9|NA|few
TGTGCCAGCAGCCGTGGAGAGTCGCACGCTGAAGCTTTCTTT
CASSRGESHAEAFF
>TRBJ2-7|TRBV4-1|NA|NA
TGCGCCAGCAGCCAAGATAGTCAAGGCGGGGCGTACGAGCAGTACTTC
CASSQDSQGGAYEQYF
>TRBJ2-7|TRBV5-1|TRBD2|NA
TGCGCCAGCAGCTCAGGCCTAGCGGGATATGGTGAGCAGTACTTC
CASSSGLAGYGEQYF
>TRBJ2-1|TRBV4-1|TRBD2|NA
TGCGCCAGCAGCCAAGAGCCCCCGGGAGGGAGCTCCTACAATGAGCAGTTCTTC
CASSQEPPGGSSYNEQFF
>TRBJ1-1|TRBV6-1|NA|NA
TGTGCCAGCTCCTTTTCGCAGGTTGAAGCTTTCTTT
CASSFSQVEAFF
>TRBJ2-3|TRBV4-1|TRBD2|NA
TGCGCCAGCAGCCAAGTTCGTAGGACTAGCCGAATGCTTGATACGCAGTATTTT
CASSQVRRTSRMLDTQYF
>TRBJ1-3|TRBV6-1|NA|NA
TGTGCCAGCACTCGGAGGGGAAACACCATATATTTT
CASTRRGNTIYF
>TRBJ1-3|TRBV2|NA|NA
TGTGCCAGCAAAGAGGCTGGAAACACCATATATTTT
CASKEAGNTIYF
>TRBJ2-3|TRBV7-9|NA|NA
TGTGCCAGCAGATACAGGGCCATGGGTGATACGCAGTATTTT
CASRYRAMGDTQYF
>TRBJ2-1|TRBV11-2|NA|NA
TGTGCCAGCGGTGGCGGGCGCGTCTACAATGAGCAGTTCTTC
CASGGGRVYNEQFF
>TRBJ2-5|TRBV10-2|TRBD2|NA
TGCGCCAGCTTGGCTACGGGGGGGCAAGAGACCCAGTACTTC
CASLATGGQETQYF
>TRBJ2-3|TRBV6-5|TRBD1|NA
TGTGCCAGCAGTTGGCGGGGGACAGGGGCGCTTGATACGCAGTATTTT
CASSWRGTGALDTQYF
>TRBJ2-3|TRBV6-5|TRBD1|NA
TGTGCCAGCAGTTATTCGACAGGGGCGAACACAGATACGCAGTATTTT
CASSYSTGANTDTQYF
>TRBJ2-3|TRBV6-1|NA|NA
TGTGCCAGCAGCCCCGCGGGGTCCACAGATACGCAGTATTTT
CASSPAGSTDTQYF
>TRBJ1-1|TRBV5-5|NA|NA
TGTGCCTCCTCGGGGGTAGGTGGCACTGAAGCTTTCTTT
CASSGVGGTEAFF
>TRBJ1-3|TRBV27|NA|NA
TGTGCCAGCAGTTTAAGGCCGGGTGGAAACACCATATATTTT
CASSLRPGGNTIYF
>TRBJ1-6|TRBV2|NA|NA
TGTGCCAGCAGCTCAGGGCCCTATAATTCACCCCTCCACTTT
CASSSGPYNSPLHF
>TRBJ2-7|TRBV27|TRBD2|NA
TGTGCCAGCAGCCCGGGACTAGCGGGGGCCTACGAGCAGTACTTC
CASSPGLAGAYEQYF
>TRBJ2-2|TRBV27|TRBD2|NA
TGTGCCAGCAGTCAATCAGGGCGGGGGAACGGGGAGCTGTTTTTT
CASSQSGRGNGELFF
>TRBJ1-6|TRBV11-2|NA|once
TGTGCCAGCAGATACCTTCGGGGGGCCGATTCACCCCTCCACTTT
CASRYLRGADSPLHF
>TRBJ2-5|TRBV6-5|NA|once
TGTGCCAGCAGTTACTCGCTCAGGTCTCCCCAGTACTTC
CASSYSLRSPQYF
>TRBJ2-1|TRBV30|TRBD2|NA
TGTGCCTGGAGTCCCCGGCTAGCGGGGGGATCTGAGCAGTTCTTC
CAWSPRLAGGSEQFF
>TRBJ2-2|TRBV5-6|NA|NA
TGTGCCAGCAGCTTGGCCGGGATAAACACCGGGGAGCTGTTTTTT
CASSLAGINTGELFF
>TRBJ1-2|TRBV29-1|NA|once
TGCAGCGTTGCCAGGAACACGGCTAATGGCTACACCTTC
CSVARNTANGYTF
>TRBJ2-7|TRBV4-1|NA|NA
TGCGCCAGCAGCTCGCACTACAGGTCCTACGAGCAGTACTTC
CASSSHYRSYEQYF
>TRBJ2-5|TRBV30|NA|NA
TGTGCCTGGAGTGGACTAGTTCGGGAGACCCAGTACTTC
CAWSGLVRETQYF
>TRBJ2-1|TRBV11-1|NA|NA
TGTGCCAGCAGCCTAGGATTGGAGGTCTACAATGAGCAGTTCTTC
CASSLGLEVYNEQFF
>TRBJ2-7|TRBV18|TRBD1|NA
TGTGCCAGCTCACTGGGACAGGGGTCGTCCTACGAGCAGTACTTC
CASSLGQGSSYEQYF
>TRBJ1-1|TRBV2|NA|NA
TGTGCCAGCAGTGAGGGGGGGGCCCCCCTGGGAGCTTTCTTT
CASSEGGAPLGAFF
>TRBJ2-7|TRBV20-1|NA|NA
TGCAGTGCTAGCTACTTCTACGAGCAGTACTTC
CSASYFYEQYF
>TRBJ2-3|TRBV4-2|TRBD1|NA
TGTGCCAGCAGCGGGGACAGGGGGCGCCAAGATACGCAGTATTTT
CASSGDRGRQDTQYF
>TRBJ1-5|TRBV5-8|TRBD1|NA
TGTGCCAGCAGCGTACAGGGGGCTCACCAGCCCCAGCATTTT
CASSVQGAHQPQHF
>TRBJ2-5|TRBV5-4|NA|NA
TGTGCCAGCAGCCCTGGTGGCGGGGTGGATGTAGAGACCCAGTACTTC
CASSPGGGVDVETQYF
>TRBJ2-1|TRBV11-3|NA|NA
TGTGCCAGCAGCTTAGCCGCCAGGGTCGGGAATGAGCAGTTCTTC
CASSLAARVGNEQFF
>TRBJ2-3|TRBV19|TRBD2|once
TGTGCCAGTAGTATACGGGGGGGATCGCCATCAGATACGCAGTATTTT
CASSIRGGSPSDTQYF
>TRBJ2-2|TRBV6-5|TRBD1|once
TGTGCCAGCAAGTACAGGGGGCCCGCCGGGGAGCTGTTTTTT
CASKYRGPAGELFF